The 5 T cell receptor beta chains presented below share a single source sample, sequenced in a study of blood T cell repertoires in COVID-19 (dated by TCRdb to 2018 to 2021). The library was built by means of the immunoSEQ multiplex PCR assay. TCRdb re-hosts the immuneACCESS table, in-frame sequences only. Its copies lack some clones; in the studies checked, an unresolved V gene accounts for under half of them, and the cause for the rest is not known. Across this sample there are roughly 260,000 clones, with approximately 90% seen only once. The top ten clones comprise about 4.1% of the sample. Sequenced sample: peripheral blood. All receptors come from a man aged 55 to 70 who had recovered from COVID-19.

CDR3 region: CASSIDHPGLYSGNTIYF. CDR3 sequence (DNA): TGTGCCAGTAGTATCGACCACCCGGGACTGTACTCTGGAAACACCATATATTTT. This chain links TRBV19 with TRBJ1-3; maybe TRBD1 (5 bases). The CDR3 extends over 18 amino acids. V gave up 3 bases and J gave up 0 bases, with 18 bases separating them. Germline V gene lookup returns CDR1 LNHDA and CDR2 SQIVND (reference sequence).

The rearrangement links TRBV6-5 to TRBJ2-1, with D perhaps matching TRBD1 (6 bases). Germline V gene lookup returns CDR1 MNHEY and CDR2 SVGAGI. V lost 7 bases to trimming and J lost 2 bases, with 15 bases between them. The CDR3 loop spans 15 amino acids. Written as DNA, the CDR3 is TGTGCCAGCACCACTCGTTGGGGGCCCTACAATGAGCAGTTCTTC. It translates to CASTTRWGPYNEQFF.

This sequence joins TRBV29-1 and TRBJ1-1; D unclear. The CDR3 runs 13 residues. Trimming stripped 6 bases from V and 0 bases from J, with 11 bases between. From germline, CDR1 is SQVTM and CDR2 ANQGSEA. The CDR3, as DNA: TGCAGCGTCGGGCGGGGAATGAACACTGAAGCTTTCTTT. Translated, it gives CSVGRGMNTEAFF.

The chain links TRBV1 to TRBJ2-7; the table gives TRBD2 as D, unverified against the DNA. TRBV1 is a pseudogene segment. This CDR3 has 14 amino acids. The CDR3 sequence: CTSSQDRPGGEQYF. CDR3 bases: TGCACCAGCAGCCAAGATCGTCCTGGCGGCGAGCAGTACTTC.

V usage is TRBV19 and J usage is TRBJ1-2; 10 nucleotides match TRBD1. Germline lookup yields CDR1 LNHDA and CDR2 SQIVND (reference sequence). The V segment lost 3 bases and the J segment 5 bases; nucleotides outside the gene matches: 3. The CDR3 is 14 amino acids. The CDR3 region has the DNA TGTGCCAGTAGTATTCCGGGACAGGGGTATGGCTACACCTTC. Protein: CASSIPGQGYGYTF.